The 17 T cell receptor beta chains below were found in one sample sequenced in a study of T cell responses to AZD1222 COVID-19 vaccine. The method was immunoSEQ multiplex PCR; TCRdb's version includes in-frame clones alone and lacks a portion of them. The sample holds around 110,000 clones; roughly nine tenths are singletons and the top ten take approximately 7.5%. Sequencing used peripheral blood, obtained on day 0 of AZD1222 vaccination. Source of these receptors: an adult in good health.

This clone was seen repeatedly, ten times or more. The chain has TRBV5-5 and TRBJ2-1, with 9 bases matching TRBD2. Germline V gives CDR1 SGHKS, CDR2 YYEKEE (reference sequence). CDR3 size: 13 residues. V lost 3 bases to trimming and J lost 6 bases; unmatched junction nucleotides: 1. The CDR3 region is CASSSGLANEQFF. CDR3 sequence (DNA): TGTGCCAGCAGCTCGGGACTAGCCAATGAGCAGTTCTTC.

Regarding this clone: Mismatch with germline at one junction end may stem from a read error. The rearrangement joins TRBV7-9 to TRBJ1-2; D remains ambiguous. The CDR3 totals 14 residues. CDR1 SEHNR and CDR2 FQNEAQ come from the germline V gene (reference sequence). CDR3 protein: CASSLQHPRDGYTF. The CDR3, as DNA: TGTGCCAGTAGCTTACAACACCCACGGGATGGCTACACCTTC. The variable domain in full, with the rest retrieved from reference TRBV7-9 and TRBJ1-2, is DTGVSQNPRHKITKRGQNVTFRCDPISEHNRLYWYRQTLGQGPEFLTYFQNEAQLEKSRLLSDRFSAERPKGSFSTLEIQRTEQGDSAMYLCASSLQHPRDGYTFGSGTRLTVV.

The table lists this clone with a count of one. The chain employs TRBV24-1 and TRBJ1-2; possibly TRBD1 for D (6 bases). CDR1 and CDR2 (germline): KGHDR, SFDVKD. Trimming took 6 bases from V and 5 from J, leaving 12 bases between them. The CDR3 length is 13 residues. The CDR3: CATSQSTGYGYTF. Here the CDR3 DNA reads TGTGCCACCAGTCAATCGACAGGATATGGCTACACCTTC.

The CDR3 here is CATSSRGAQETQYF. DNA for the CDR3: TGTGCCACCAGCTCCCGGGGGGCCCAAGAGACCCAGTACTTC. The rearrangement links TRBV15 to TRBJ2-5; TRBD2 is a possible D gene (7 bases). The germline gives CDR1 LNHNV, CDR2 YYDKDF (reference sequence). The CDR3 is 14 residues long. Trimming shortened V by 5 bases and J by 1 base, and 11 bases separated the two germline ends.

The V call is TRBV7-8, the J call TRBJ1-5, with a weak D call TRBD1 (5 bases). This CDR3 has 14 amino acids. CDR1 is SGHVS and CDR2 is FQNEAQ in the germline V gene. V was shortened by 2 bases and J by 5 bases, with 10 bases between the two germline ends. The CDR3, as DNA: TGTGCCAGCAGCTTATGGGGGGTAGATCAGCCCCAGCATTTT. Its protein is CASSLWGVDQPQHF.

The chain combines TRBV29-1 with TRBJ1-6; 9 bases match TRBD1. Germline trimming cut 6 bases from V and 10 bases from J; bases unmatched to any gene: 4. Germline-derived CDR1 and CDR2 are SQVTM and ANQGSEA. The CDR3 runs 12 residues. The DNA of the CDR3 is TGCAGCGTAGAGGACAGGGGATCACCCCTCCACTTT. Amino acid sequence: CSVEDRGSPLHF.

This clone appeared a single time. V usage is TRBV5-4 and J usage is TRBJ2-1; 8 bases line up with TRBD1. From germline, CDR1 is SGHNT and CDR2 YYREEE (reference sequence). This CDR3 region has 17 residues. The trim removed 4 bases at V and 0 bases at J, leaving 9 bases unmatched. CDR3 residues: CASSEQGDLSSYNEQFF. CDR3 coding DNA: TGTGCCAGCAGCGAACAGGGGGATTTGAGCTCCTACAATGAGCAGTTCTTC.

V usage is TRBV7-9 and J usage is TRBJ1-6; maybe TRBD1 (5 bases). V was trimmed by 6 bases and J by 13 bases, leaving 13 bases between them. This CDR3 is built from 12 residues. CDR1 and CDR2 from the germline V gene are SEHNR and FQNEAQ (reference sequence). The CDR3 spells CASRKTAFPLHF. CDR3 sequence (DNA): TGTGCCAGCAGAAAGACAGCCTTTCCCCTCCACTTT.

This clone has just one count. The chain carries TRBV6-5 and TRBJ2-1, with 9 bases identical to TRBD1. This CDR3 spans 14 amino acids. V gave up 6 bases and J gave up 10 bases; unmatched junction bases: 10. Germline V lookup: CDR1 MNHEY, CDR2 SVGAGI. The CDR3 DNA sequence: TGTGCCAGCAGCCCCCGGGACAGGGTGTACGAGCAGTTCTTC. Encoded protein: CASSPRDRVYEQFF.

DNA of the CDR3: TGCAGCGTTTCGACAGGGCACTATGAAAAACTGTTTTTT. This sequence encodes CSVSTGHYEKLFF. The chain has TRBV29-1 and TRBJ1-4, with TRBD1 matching over 7 bases. The germline V gene has CDR1 SQVTM and CDR2 ANQGSEA. V was pared by 5 bases and J by 6 bases, with 6 bases of the junction left unmatched. This CDR3 has 13 residues.

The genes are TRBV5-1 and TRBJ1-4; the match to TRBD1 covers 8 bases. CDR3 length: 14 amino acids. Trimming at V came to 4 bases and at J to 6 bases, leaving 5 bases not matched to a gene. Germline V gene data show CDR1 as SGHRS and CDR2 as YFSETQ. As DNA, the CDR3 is TGCGCCAGCAGCGGGGGACAGGTTGATGAAAAACTGTTTTTT. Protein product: CASSGGQVDEKLFF.

The CDR3 nucleotides read TGCGCCAGCAGTGACCCGATGGGGGTCTCGGGGCGGGGAAGCTCCTACAATGAGCAGTTCTTC. This sequence encodes CASSDPMGVSGRGSSYNEQFF. V is TRBV10-1 and J is TRBJ2-1; D possibly corresponds to TRBD2 (6 bases). Trimming stripped 3 bases from V and 0 bases from J, with 27 bases between. CDR1 is WNHNN, CDR2 SYGVQD, per germline (reference sequence). This CDR3 contains 21 residues.

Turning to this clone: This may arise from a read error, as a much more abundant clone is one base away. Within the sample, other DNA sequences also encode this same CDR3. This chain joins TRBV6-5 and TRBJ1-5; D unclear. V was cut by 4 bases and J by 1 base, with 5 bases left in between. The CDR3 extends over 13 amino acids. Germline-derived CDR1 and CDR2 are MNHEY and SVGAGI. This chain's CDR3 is CASSLGSNQPQHF. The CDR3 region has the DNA TGTGCCAGCAGTTTAGGGAGCAATCAGCCCCAGCATTTT.

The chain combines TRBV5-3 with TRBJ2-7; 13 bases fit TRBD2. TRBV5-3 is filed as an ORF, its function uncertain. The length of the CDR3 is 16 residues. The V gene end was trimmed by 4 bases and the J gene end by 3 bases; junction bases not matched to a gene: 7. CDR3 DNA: TGTGCCAGAAGCCGACGCACTAGCGGGGGGGACTACGAGCAGTACTTC. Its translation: CARSRRTSGGDYEQYF.

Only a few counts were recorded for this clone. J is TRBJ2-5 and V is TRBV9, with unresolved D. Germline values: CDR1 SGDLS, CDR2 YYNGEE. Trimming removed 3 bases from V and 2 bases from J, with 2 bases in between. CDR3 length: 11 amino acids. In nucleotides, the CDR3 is TGTGCCAGCAGCGGGCAAGAGACCCAGTACTTC. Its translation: CASSGQETQYF.

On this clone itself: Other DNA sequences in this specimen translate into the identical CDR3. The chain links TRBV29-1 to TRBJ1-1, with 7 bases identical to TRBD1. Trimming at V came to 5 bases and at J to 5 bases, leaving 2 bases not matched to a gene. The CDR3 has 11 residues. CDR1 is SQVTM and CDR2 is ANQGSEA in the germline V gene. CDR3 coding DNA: TGCAGCGTTACAGGGGAGACTGAAGCTTTCTTT. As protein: CSVTGETEAFF.

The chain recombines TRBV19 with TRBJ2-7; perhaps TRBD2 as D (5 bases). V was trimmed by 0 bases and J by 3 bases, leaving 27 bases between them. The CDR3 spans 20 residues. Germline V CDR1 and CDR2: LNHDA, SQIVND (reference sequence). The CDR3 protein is CASSIEGPTIGGLIFYEQYF. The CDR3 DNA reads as TGTGCCAGTAGTATAGAAGGCCCTACTATTGGCGGGCTCATTTTCTACGAGCAGTACTTC. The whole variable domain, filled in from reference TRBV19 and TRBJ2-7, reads DGGITQSPKYLFRKEGQNVTLSCEQNLNHDAMYWYRQDPGQGLRLIYYSQIVNDFQKGDIAEGYSVSREKKESFPLTVTSAQKNPTAFYLCASSIEGPTIGGLIFYEQYFGPGTRLTVT.